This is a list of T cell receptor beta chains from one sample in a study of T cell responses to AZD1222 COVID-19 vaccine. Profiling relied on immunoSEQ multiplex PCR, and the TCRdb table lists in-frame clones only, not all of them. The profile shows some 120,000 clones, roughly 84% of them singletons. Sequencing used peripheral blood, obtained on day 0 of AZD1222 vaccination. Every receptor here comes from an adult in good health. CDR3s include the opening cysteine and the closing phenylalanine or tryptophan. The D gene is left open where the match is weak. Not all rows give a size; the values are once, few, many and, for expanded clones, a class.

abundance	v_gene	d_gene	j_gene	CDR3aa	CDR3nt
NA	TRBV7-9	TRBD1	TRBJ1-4	CATKGQGPVDEKLFF	TGTGCCACAAAAGGACAGGGCCCGGTGGATGAAAAACTGTTTTTT
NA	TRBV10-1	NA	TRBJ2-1	CASSDQTDPKQDRGQFF	TGCGCCAGCAGTGATCAGACAGACCCAAAACAAGATCGCGGGCAGTTCTTC
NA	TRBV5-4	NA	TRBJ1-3	CASSPTGSQVLGGNTIYF	TGTGCCAGCAGCCCTACAGGGAGTCAAGTACTGGGAGGAAACACCATATATTTT
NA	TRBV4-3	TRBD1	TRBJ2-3	CASSQAGGADTQYF	TGCGCCAGCAGCCAGGCAGGGGGCGCAGATACGCAGTATTTT
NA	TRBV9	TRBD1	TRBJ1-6	CASSAGQGFNSPLHF	TGTGCCAGCAGCGCGGGACAGGGTTTCAATTCACCCCTCCACTTT
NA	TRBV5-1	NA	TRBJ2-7	CASSLASSYEQYF	TGCGCCAGCAGCTTGGCGAGCTCCTACGAGCAGTACTTC
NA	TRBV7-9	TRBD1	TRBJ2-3	CASSPKRSGQFRDTQYF	TGTGCCAGCAGCCCAAAGCGGTCGGGACAGTTCAGAGATACGCAGTATTTT
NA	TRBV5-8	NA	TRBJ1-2	CASSLRGPKGYTF	TGTGCCAGCAGCTTGAGAGGCCCGAAGGGCTACACCTTC
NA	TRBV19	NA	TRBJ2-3	CASSIGGSGTDTQYF	TGTGCCAGTAGTATAGGGGGGTCTGGCACAGATACGCAGTATTTT
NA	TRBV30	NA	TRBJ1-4	CAWELNNEKLFF	TGTGCCTGGGAATTAAATAATGAAAAACTGTTTTTT
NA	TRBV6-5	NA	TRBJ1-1	CASSYGGRRTEAFF	TGTGCCAGCAGTTACGGGGGGCGGCGGACTGAAGCTTTCTTT
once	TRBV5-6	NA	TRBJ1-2	CASSWMGKAYGYTF	TGTGCCAGCAGCTGGATGGGGAAGGCATATGGCTACACCTTC
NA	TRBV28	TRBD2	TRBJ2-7	CASSISGGRDEQYF	TGTGCCAGCAGTATTAGCGGGGGGAGGGACGAGCAGTACTTC
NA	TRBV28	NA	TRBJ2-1	CASSPSPLSYNEQFF	TGTGCCAGCAGCCCCTCACCCTTATCCTACAATGAGCAGTTCTTC
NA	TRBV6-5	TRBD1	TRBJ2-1	CASSYLTGENEQFF	TGTGCCAGCAGTTACTTGACAGGGGAGAATGAGCAGTTCTTC
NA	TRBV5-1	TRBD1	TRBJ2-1	CASSPGQGVSNEQFF	TGCGCCAGCAGCCCGGGACAGGGGGTGAGCAATGAGCAGTTCTTC
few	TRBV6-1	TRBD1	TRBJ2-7	CASSEALGTGSYEQYF	TGTGCCAGCAGTGAGGCCCTCGGGACAGGTTCGTACGAGCAGTACTTC
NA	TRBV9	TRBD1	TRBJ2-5	CASSGTGGAGAQYF	TGTGCCAGCAGCGGGACAGGGGGCGCCGGGGCCCAGTACTTC
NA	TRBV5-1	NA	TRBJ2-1	CASSLYQGGSNEQFF	TGCGCCAGCAGCTTGTACCAGGGTGGAAGCAATGAGCAGTTCTTC
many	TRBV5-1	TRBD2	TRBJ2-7	CASGGDQTYEQYF	TGCGCCAGCGGGGGGGACCAGACCTACGAGCAGTACTTC